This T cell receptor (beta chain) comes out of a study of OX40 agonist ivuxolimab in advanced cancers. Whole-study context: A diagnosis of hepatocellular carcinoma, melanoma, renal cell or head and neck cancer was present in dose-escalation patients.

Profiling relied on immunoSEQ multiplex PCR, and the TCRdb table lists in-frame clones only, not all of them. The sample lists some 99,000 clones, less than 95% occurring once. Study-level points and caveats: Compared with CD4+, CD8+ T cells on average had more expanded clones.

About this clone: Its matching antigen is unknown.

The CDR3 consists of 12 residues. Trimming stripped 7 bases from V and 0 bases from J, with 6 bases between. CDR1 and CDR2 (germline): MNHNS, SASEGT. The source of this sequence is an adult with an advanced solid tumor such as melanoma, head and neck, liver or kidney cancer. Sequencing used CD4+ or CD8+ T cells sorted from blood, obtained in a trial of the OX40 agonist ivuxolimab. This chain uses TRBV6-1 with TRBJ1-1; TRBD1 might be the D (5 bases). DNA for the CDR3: TGTGCCAGCAAGGGGCTGAACACTGAAGCTTTCTTT. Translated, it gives CASKGLNTEAFF.